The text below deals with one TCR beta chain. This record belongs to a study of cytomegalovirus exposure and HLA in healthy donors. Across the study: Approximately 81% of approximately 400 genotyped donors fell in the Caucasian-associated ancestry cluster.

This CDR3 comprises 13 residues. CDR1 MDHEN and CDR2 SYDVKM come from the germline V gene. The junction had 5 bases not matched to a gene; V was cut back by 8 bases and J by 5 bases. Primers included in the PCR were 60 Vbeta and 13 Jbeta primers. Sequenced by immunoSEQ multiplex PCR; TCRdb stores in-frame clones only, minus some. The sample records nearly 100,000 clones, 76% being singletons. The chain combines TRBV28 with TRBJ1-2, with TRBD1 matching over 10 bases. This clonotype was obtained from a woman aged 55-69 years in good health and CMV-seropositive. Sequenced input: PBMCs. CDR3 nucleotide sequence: TGTGCCAGCGGGACAGGGGATTGGTATGGCTACACCTTC. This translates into CASGTGDWYGYTF.